This T cell receptor (beta chain) was observed in a study of molecular identifiers for immune sequencing clone quantification. Study in general: Sequencing covered four of five parts into which replicate RNA from roughly 18,000 or 92,000 naive CD8 cells was split.

Libraries used about 18,000 to 1,000,000 sorted naive CD8 T cells and 10%, 30% or 50% RNA input. Naive CD8 T cells were picked out by sorting for CD8+CD4-CCR7+CD45RA+. Each CDR3 protein is one row after TCRdb ran MiXCR on the PCR reads. The table lists nearly 650,000 distinct CDR3 sequences, 25% of them singletons. The V gene's germline CDR1 is SQVTM and CDR2 ANQGSEA. The CDR3 loop spans 12 amino acids. With 7 bases removed from V and 3 bases from J, the gap between germline ends came to 13 bases. The table lists this clonotype with many counts. This chain uses TRBV29-1 with TRBJ2-7; D not resolved. The sequence derives from a human donor in good health. Some libraries in this study had Jurkat cell RNA spiked in. The material sequenced was naive CD8+ T cells from blood, with Jurkat cell RNA spiked in. Stated subset: FACS-sorted CD8+CD4-CCR7+CD45RA+ naive T cells. CDR3 nucleotides: TGCAGCGCTGCCAGAGACGGCTACGAGCAGTACTTC. As protein: CSAARDGYEQYF.